This T cell receptor (beta chain) was sequenced for a study of T cell responses to AZD1222 COVID-19 vaccine. The CDR3 length is 16 residues. Trimming left V 4 bases short and J 2 bases short, with 16 bases between. Germline CDR1 and CDR2: KGHDR and SFDVKD. Sequencing was performed with immunoSEQ multiplex PCR; in TCRdb, only in-frame clones are kept and a portion is missing. The data show about 130,000 clones, approximately 90% seen once. This rearrangement joins TRBV24-1 to TRBJ1-2; D might be TRBD1 (5 bases). The origin of this receptor is an adult in good health. The source was peripheral blood, collected on day 0 of AZD1222 vaccination. The DNA for the CDR3 is TGTGCCACCAGTGACTCCGGGACTAAAAAAAACTATGGCTACACCTTC. This sequence encodes CATSDSGTKKNYGYTF.